Shown below are 27 T cell receptor beta chains from a single sample sequenced in a study of blood T cell repertoires in COVID-19. Generated by immunoSEQ multiplex PCR, the TCRdb table keeps only in-frame clones and is missing some. The sample shows 140,000 to 150,000 clones, 88% of them seen only once. What was sequenced was peripheral blood. These receptors were collected from a human donor in a cohort sampled during active COVID-19.

V gene TRBV25-1 combines with J gene TRBJ1-2, with 7 bases fitting TRBD1. V shed 7 bases, J shed 3 bases, and the junction held 8 bases outside the gene matches. Germline assignment: CDR1 MGHDK and CDR2 SYGVNS. This CDR3 is built from 14 residues. The CDR3 nucleotides are TGTGCCAGCACTCCCCATGGGACAGACTATGGCTACACCTTC. Amino acids: CASTPHGTDYGYTF.

This chain connects TRBV5-4 to TRBJ2-7; 9 nucleotides match TRBD2. The CDR3 length is 15 residues. Germline trimming cut 4 bases from V and 4 bases from J; bases unmatched to any gene: 9. Germline V gene sequence: CDR1 SGHNT, CDR2 YYREEE (reference sequence). CDR3 sequence reads: CASSPSGERYYEQYF. In DNA form, the CDR3 reads TGTGCCAGCAGCCCTAGCGGGGAGAGGTATTACGAGCAGTACTTC.

The rearrangement uses TRBV6-5 and TRBJ1-6; D is unresolved. This CDR3 is built from 15 residues. V lost 2 bases to trimming and J lost 9 bases, with 14 bases between them. Looked up from germline, CDR1 is MNHEY and CDR2 is SVGAGI. The CDR3 coding sequence is TGTGCCAGCAGTTACCGACCTTCGGAGGTTTCACCCCTCCACTTT. Translation gives CASSYRPSEVSPLHF.

The V call is TRBV30, the J call TRBJ2-2; tentative D call: TRBD2 (5 bases). Trimming pared 0 bases from V and 7 bases from J, leaving 12 bases between. The CDR3 is 14 amino acids. The germline V gene has CDR1 GTSNPN and CDR2 SVGIG (reference sequence). Here the CDR3 reads CAWSVFAGDGELFF. In DNA form, the CDR3 reads TGTGCCTGGAGTGTATTTGCGGGTGACGGGGAGCTGTTTTTT.

This sequence joins TRBV19 and TRBJ1-5; D remains ambiguous. Germline V CDR1 and CDR2: LNHDA, SQIVND (reference sequence). Trimming removed 4 bases at V and 0 bases at J, with 10 bases between. CDR3 length: 15 residues. The CDR3 sequence is CASSNVRNSNQPQHF. CDR3 bases: TGTGCCAGTAGTAACGTCAGAAATAGCAATCAGCCCCAGCATTTT.

DNA for the CDR3: TGTGCCAGCAGTTCCATTATGGTAGCGGGGGCTCAAGAGACCCAGTACTTC. As protein: CASSSIMVAGAQETQYF. The chain recombines TRBV27 with TRBJ2-5; 9 bases align to TRBD2. The germline V gene encodes CDR1 MNHEY and CDR2 SMNVEV (reference sequence). The CDR3 is made up of 17 amino acids. Trimming cost V 4 bases and J 2 bases; bases outside gene matches: 11.

This clone counts as medium-sized. CDR3 coding DNA: TGTGCCAGCAGCGTCCACCCAGCGGGGGCAGAGACCCAGTACTTC. Translated, it gives CASSVHPAGAETQYF. The chain combines TRBV9 with TRBJ2-5, with 8 bases fitting TRBD2. Trimming took 2 bases from V and 4 from J; bases not matched to a gene: 7. CDR1 and CDR2 from the germline V gene are SGDLS and YYNGEE. The CDR3 contains 15 residues.

As DNA, the CDR3 is TGCAGCGTTGTGGCGGGGCAGGCTCTCATCCAAGAGACCCAGTACTTC. Translation: CSVVAGQALIQETQYF. The J gene is TRBJ2-5, the V gene TRBV29-1, with D possibly matching TRBD2 (6 bases). The V and J ends lost 4 bases and 1 base respectively, with 19 bases between them. Germline V gene sequence: CDR1 SQVTM, CDR2 ANQGSEA. The CDR3 is 16 amino acids.

This rearrangement joins TRBV6-5 to TRBJ2-5; D is perhaps TRBD1 (6 bases). The CDR3 runs 13 residues. Trimming pared 3 bases from V and 3 bases from J, leaving 8 bases between. CDR1 is MNHEY and CDR2 is SVGAGI in the germline V gene. This CDR3 reads CASSYSGEETQYF. CDR3 sequence (DNA): TGTGCCAGCAGTTATTCAGGGGAAGAGACCCAGTACTTC.

V usage is TRBV18 and J usage is TRBJ1-6, with 10 bases fitting TRBD1. Germline V CDR1 and CDR2: KGHSH, LQKENI. J was trimmed by 5 bases and V by 5 bases; bases with no gene match: 6. The CDR3 sequence is 16 residues long. The CDR3 sequence: CASSSGQGVNNSPLHF. The CDR3 DNA sequence: TGTGCCAGCTCATCCGGACAGGGGGTCAATAATTCACCCCTCCACTTT. The full variable domain, rest sourced from reference TRBV18 and TRBJ1-6, is NAGVMQNPRHLVRRRGQEARLRCSPMKGHSHVYWYRQLPEEGLKFMVYLQKENIIDESGMPKERFSAEFPKEGPSILRIQQVVRGDSAAYFCASSSGQGVNNSPLHFGNGTRLTVT.

The V and J genes are TRBV15 and TRBJ1-1; tentatively, D is TRBD1 (6 bases). V lost 4 bases and J 1 base, leaving 16 bases between the germline ends. The V gene's germline CDR1 is LNHNV and CDR2 YYDKDF (reference sequence). The CDR3 runs 16 residues. This CDR3 reads CATSNQRNRANTEAFF. The CDR3, as DNA: TGTGCCACCAGCAACCAAAGGAACAGGGCGAACACTGAAGCTTTCTTT.

The chain combines TRBV6-5 with TRBJ1-5; D unresolved. Trimming removed 4 bases from V and 4 bases from J, with 11 bases in between. CDR1 MNHEY and CDR2 SVGAGI come from the germline V gene. This CDR3 has 14 residues. CDR3 nucleotides: TGTGCCAGCAGTTTCGACCCGGGGAATCAGCCCCAGCATTTT. This gives the protein CASSFDPGNQPQHF.

Concerning this clone: A read error may produce the germline difference seen at one junction end. The rearrangement uses TRBV7-6 and TRBJ1-6; D is ambiguous. This CDR3 is 10 amino acids long. The germline CDR1 and CDR2 sequences are SGHVS and FNYEAQ. CDR3 in DNA: TGTGCCAGCAGCCCCCGAGACAAGACATTT. Amino acid sequence: CASSPRDKTF.

The chain recombines TRBV9 with TRBJ2-5; TRBD1 matches at 9 bases. Germline V lookup: CDR1 SGDLS, CDR2 YYNGEE. Trimming removed 0 bases from V and 2 bases from J; junction bases left unmatched: 5. This CDR3 spans 16 amino acids. CDR3 nucleotide sequence: TGTGCCAGCAGCGTAGCGACAGGGGGAGGGCAAGAGACCCAGTACTTC. This sequence encodes CASSVATGGGQETQYF.

This clone appeared once. V gene TRBV28 combines with J gene TRBJ2-5; 7 bases fit TRBD1. The junction had 10 bases not matched to a gene; V was cut back by 5 bases and J by 1 base. The CDR3 consists of 16 residues. The germline CDR1 and CDR2 sequences are MDHEN and SYDVKM. CDR3 protein: CASSLLARGPQETQYF. The CDR3 nucleotides are TGTGCCAGCAGTCTTCTGGCTAGGGGGCCCCAAGAGACCCAGTACTTC. The full variable domain, in which reference TRBV28 and TRBJ2-5 provide the parts outside the CDR3, is DVKVTQSSRYLVKRTGEKVFLECVQDMDHENMFWYRQDPGLGLRLIYFSYDVKMKEKGDIPEGYSVSREKKERFSLILESASTNQTSMYLCASSLLARGPQETQYFGPGTRLLVL.

V gene TRBV28 combines with J gene TRBJ2-7; D gene uncertain. In germline, CDR1 is MDHEN, CDR2 SYDVKM. The V and J ends lost 11 bases and 4 bases respectively, with 15 bases between them. There are 12 residues in the CDR3. In DNA form, the CDR3 reads TGTGCCGCCCACACCGGAGCGTACGAGCAGTACTTC. Encoded protein: CAAHTGAYEQYF. The full variable domain, rest sourced from reference TRBV28 and TRBJ2-7, is DVKVTQSSRYLVKRTGEKVFLECVQDMDHENMFWYRQDPGLGLRLIYFSYDVKMKEKGDIPEGYSVSREKKERFSLILESASTNQTSMYLCAAHTGAYEQYFGPGTRLTVT.

This rearrangement joins TRBV3-1 (or the pseudogene TRBV3-2) to TRBJ1-2; TRBD1 matches at 7 bases. CDR3 size: 15 residues. V shed 5 bases, J shed 6 bases, and the junction held 12 bases outside the gene matches. From germline, CDR1 is LGHDT and CDR2 YNNKEL (reference sequence). As DNA, the CDR3 is TGTGCCAGCAGCTTATTCTTCCGGGACAGAAATGGCTACACCTTC. Protein product: CASSLFFRDRNGYTF.

CDR3 bases: TGCGCCAGCAGCCATACTAGCGGGATTCCAGATACGCAGTATTTT. Its translation is CASSHTSGIPDTQYF. The chain joins TRBV4-3 to TRBJ2-3, with 10 bases lining up with TRBD2. Germline loops: CDR1 LGHNA, CDR2 YSLEER. Trimming took 3 bases from V and 4 from J; bases not matched to a gene: 4. The CDR3 is made up of 15 amino acids.

The V gene is TRBV11-2, the J gene TRBJ2-1, with 7 bases lining up with TRBD2. V lost 3 bases, J lost 1 base, and 3 bases stayed unmatched. From germline, CDR1 is SGHAT and CDR2 FQNNGV. The length of the CDR3 is 15 residues. This chain's CDR3 is CASSFGRGSYNEQFF. The CDR3 DNA sequence: TGTGCCAGCAGCTTTGGGCGGGGGTCCTACAATGAGCAGTTCTTC.

The chain couples TRBV1 to TRBJ2-7; whether TRBD2, the table's D call, matches the DNA was not checked. TRBV1 is given as a pseudogene. The CDR3 loop spans 16 amino acids. The CDR3, as DNA: TGCACCAGCAAGGGGTTATGGAGGGAACTAAGCCACGAGCAGTACTTC. Translation: CTSKGLWRELSHEQYF.

V usage is TRBV19 and J usage is TRBJ1-6; 11 nucleotides match TRBD1. V shed 7 bases, J shed 10 bases, and the junction held 9 bases outside the gene matches. CDR3 length: 15 amino acids. The V gene's germline CDR1 is LNHDA and CDR2 SQIVND (reference sequence). This chain's CDR3 is CASTPGQGGGSPLHF. The DNA for the CDR3 is TGTGCCAGTACCCCGGGACAGGGGGGCGGCTCACCCCTCCACTTT. The full variable domain, rest sourced from reference TRBV19 and TRBJ1-6, is DGGITQSPKYLFRKEGQNVTLSCEQNLNHDAMYWYRQDPGQGLRLIYYSQIVNDFQKGDIAEGYSVSREKKESFPLTVTSAQKNPTAFYLCASTPGQGGGSPLHFGNGTRLTVT.

This chain joins TRBV18 and TRBJ2-1; 8 bases map to TRBD2. There are 16 residues in the CDR3. Per germline, CDR1 KGHSH and CDR2 LQKENI. V lost 2 bases, J lost 6 bases, and 9 bases stayed unmatched. The CDR3 sequence is CASSPSGTSRSNEQFF. The CDR3 DNA is TGTGCCAGCTCACCATCAGGGACTAGTCGGTCCAATGAGCAGTTCTTC.

This chain connects TRBV25-1 to TRBJ1-1, with D possibly being TRBD1 (6 bases). The CDR3 contains 15 residues. V lost 5 bases, J lost 1 base, and 14 bases lay in between. Germline CDR1 and CDR2: MGHDK and SYGVNS. CDR3 in amino acids: CASSNNRVQNTEAFF. The CDR3 bases are TGTGCCAGCAGTAATAACAGGGTCCAGAACACTGAAGCTTTCTTT. Supplemented by reference TRBV25-1 and TRBJ1-1, the full variable domain reads EADIYQTPRYLVIGTGKKITLECSQTMGHDKMYWYQQDPGMELHLIHYSYGVNSTEKGDLSSESTVSRIRTEHFPLTLESARPSHTSQYLCASSNNRVQNTEAFFGQGTRLTVV.

This chain links TRBV6-6 with TRBJ1-3; a weak D match, TRBD1 (5 bases). Trimming pared 9 bases from V and 8 bases from J, leaving 20 bases between. The CDR3 extends over 14 amino acids. The germline V gene has CDR1 MNHNY and CDR2 SVGAGI (reference sequence). The CDR3 bases are TGTGCCAGTACCTCCTCCGGGCAGGGTTACACCATATATTTT. This codes for CASTSSGQGYTIYF.

The chain recombines TRBV7-9 with TRBJ2-2, with 7 bases lining up with TRBD1. Trimming cost V 2 bases and J 3 bases; bases outside gene matches: 9. In germline, CDR1 is SEHNR, CDR2 FQNEAQ (reference sequence). The CDR3 has 17 amino acids. For the CDR3, the DNA is TGTGCCAGCAGCTTACCACCCAGGGGGACCTACACCGGGGAGCTGTTTTTT. Translating it yields CASSLPPRGTYTGELFF.

Written as DNA, the CDR3 is TGCGCCAGCAGCTTGAAGGTAACGGCAGGTCCCTACGAGCAGTACTTC. This encodes CASSLKVTAGPYEQYF. The chain couples TRBV5-1 to TRBJ2-7; D is ambiguous. Germline-derived CDR1 and CDR2 are SGHRS and YFSETQ. The CDR3 contains 16 residues. Trimming removed 1 base at V and 2 bases at J, with 16 bases between.

CDR3 nucleotide sequence: TGTGCCAGCGGAGACAGGGGCTTTCCCTACGAGCAGTACTTC. Translating it yields CASGDRGFPYEQYF. This chain uses TRBV6-6 with TRBJ2-7, with 8 positions matching TRBD1. CDR3 length: 14 residues. Germline values: CDR1 MNHNY, CDR2 SVGAGI (reference sequence). V was pared by 8 bases and J by 2 bases, with 8 bases of the junction left unmatched.